This passage covers 21 T cell receptor beta chains from one sample sequenced in a study of response to subunit inactivated influenza vaccine (dated by TCRdb to 2016 to 2018). The library came from RT-PCR. The sample was run on an Illumina HiSeq 2500. Using fastp trimming at Q25 and MiXCR clonotype assembly, TCRdb reanalyzed the public sequencing data and kept in-frame beta chains. Entries that share a CDR3 protein sequence are merged under the most common genes and DNA. The sample includes about 780,000 distinct CDR3 sequences, with approximately 18% observed a single time. The top ten constitute about 11% of the sample. This specimen was PBMCs from blood, taken around 5 days after vaccination. The origin of the receptors is a man in his fifties or sixties who received an inactivated influenza vaccine. Donor details come from another sample of the same person, matched by shared clones.

Ten or more counts support this clonotype. The chain employs TRBV24-1 and TRBJ2-1; 8 bases map to TRBD2. The CDR3 contains 16 residues. V was clipped by 5 bases and J by 9 bases; unmatched bases: 14. Germline CDR1 reads KGHDR; CDR2 reads SFDVKD. CDR3 sequence: CATSGFDGRALGEQFF. Written as DNA, the CDR3 is TGTGCCACCAGTGGATTTGACGGGAGGGCCCTTGGTGAGCAGTTCTTC.

The genes are TRBV5-6 and TRBJ1-4, with TRBD1 matching 7 bases. This CDR3 contains 14 residues. V lost 4 bases and J lost 5; bases outside the gene matches: 5. Germline CDR1 is SGHDT and CDR2 is YYEEEE. This CDR3 reads CASSVRDSNEKLFF. CDR3 nucleotides: TGTGCCAGCAGCGTCCGGGACAGCAATGAAAAACTGTTTTTT.

This clonotype was observed a handful of times. One end of the junction varies from germline; a read error may be responsible. The rearrangement links TRBV5-1 to TRBJ1-1; no clear D gene. CDR3 length equals 14 residues. Germline V gene data show CDR1 as SGHRS and CDR2 as YFSETQ. The CDR3 bases are TGCGCCAGCAGCTTGGGTACCGGGAACGCTGAAGCTTTCTTT. It yields the protein CASSLGTGNAEAFF. The full variable domain, in which reference TRBV5-1 and TRBJ1-1 provide the parts outside the CDR3, is KAGVTQTPRYLIKTRGQQVTLSCSPISGHRSVSWYQQTPGQGLQFLFEYFSETQRNKGNFPGRFSGRQFSNSRSEMNVSTLELGDSALYLCASSLGTGNAEAFFGQGTRLTVV.

The chain is built from TRBV25-1 and TRBJ2-7; 11 nucleotides match TRBD1. This CDR3 comprises 16 residues. The junction had 5 bases not matched to a gene; V was cut back by 2 bases and J by 2 bases. CDR1 MGHDK and CDR2 SYGVNS come from the germline V gene. CDR3 in DNA: TGTGCCAGCAGTGAAACCCCGGGACAGGGGGCCTACGAGCAGTACTTC. Its protein product is CASSETPGQGAYEQYF.

This clonotype was seen only a few times. V and J are TRBV6-5 and TRBJ1-1; D remains ambiguous. Per the germline V gene, CDR1 is MNHEY and CDR2 is SVGAGI. CDR3 length: 15 amino acids. Trimming cost V 4 bases and J 5 bases, with 17 bases left between them. CDR3 residues: CASSLHEGIRTEAFF. CDR3 bases: TGTGCCAGCAGTTTACATGAAGGTATACGGACTGAAGCTTTCTTT.

This clonotype has more than one count but fewer than ten. The J gene is TRBJ2-7, the V gene TRBV4-3; D might be TRBD2 (6 bases). The CDR3 totals 16 residues. Trimming stripped 0 bases from V and 0 bases from J, with 12 bases between. Germline CDR1 reads LGHNA; CDR2 reads YSLEER. The CDR3 DNA reads as TGCGCCAGCAGCCAAGAGGAGGGGACCTTCTCCTACGAGCAGTACTTC. Its protein product is CASSQEEGTFSYEQYF.

This clonotype was counted at least ten times. V is TRBV5-6 and J is TRBJ2-4, with unresolved D. Trimming cost V 5 bases and J 0 bases, with 9 bases left between them. The CDR3 is 14 residues long. CDR1 SGHDT and CDR2 YYEEEE come from the germline V gene. CDR3 coding DNA: TGTGCCAGCAGTAGTGGGCTAGCCAAAAACATTCAGTACTTC. It encodes CASSSGLAKNIQYF.

The chain employs TRBV15 and TRBJ1-2; D is uncertain. V lost 3 bases to trimming and J lost 0 bases, with 11 bases between them. The CDR3 contains 15 residues. Looked up from germline, CDR1 is LNHNV and CDR2 is YYDKDF (reference sequence). The CDR3 sequence: CATSSRTDPNYGYTF. CDR3 in DNA: TGTGCCACCAGCAGTAGGACGGACCCTAACTATGGCTACACCTTC. Full variable domain (missing parts from reference TRBV15 and TRBJ1-2): DAMVIQNPRYQVTQFGKPVTLSCSQTLNHNVMYWYQQKSSQAPKLLFHYYDKDFNNEADTPDNFQSRRPNTSFCFLDIRSPGLGDTAMYLCATSSRTDPNYGYTFGSGTRLTVV.

V gene TRBV29-1 combines with J gene TRBJ2-1; TRBD1 might be the D (5 bases). Trimming shortened V by 4 bases and J by 3 bases, and 13 bases separated the two germline ends. The germline CDR1 and CDR2 sequences are SQVTM and ANQGSEA. The CDR3 runs to 14 residues. The CDR3 nucleotides are TGCAGCGTTGCGGAGAGGACATACTACAATGAGCAGTTCTTC. Translation: CSVAERTYYNEQFF.

As regards this clonotype: An end of the junction does not agree with germline; a read error may underlie this. The chain recombines TRBV24-1 with TRBJ2-5; D possibly matches TRBD1 or TRBD2 (6 bases each). The germline V gene encodes CDR1 KGHDR and CDR2 SFDVKD. The CDR3 sequence is 14 residues long. The CDR3 region is CASSDQGGTKTQYF. CDR3 bases: TGTGCCTCCAGTGATCAAGGGGGGACAAAGACCCAGTACTTC.

The chain employs TRBV21-1 and TRBJ2-7; no check of the table's D call, TRBD2, against the DNA was made. TRBV21-1 is a recognized pseudogene. The CDR3 is 14 residues long. The CDR3 region is CASSKASGYYEQYF. The CDR3 region has the DNA TGTGCCAGCAGCAAGGCTAGCGGTTACTACGAGCAGTACTTC.

This clonotype has only a few counts. The chain carries TRBV10-3 and TRBJ2-2; TRBD1 agrees at 9 bases. The length of the CDR3 is 15 residues. The germline CDR1 and CDR2 sequences are ENHRY and SYGVKD. J lost 1 base, V lost 7 bases, and 4 bases had no gene match. Here the CDR3 reads CAIMPGQGNTGELFF. The CDR3 nucleotides read TGTGCCATCATGCCGGGACAGGGGAACACCGGGGAGCTGTTTTTT.

This clonotype has at least ten counts. CDR3 region: CASSILAESTDTQYF. The CDR3 nucleotides read TGCGCCAGCAGCATTCTAGCGGAAAGCACAGATACGCAGTATTTT. The genes are TRBV5-1 and TRBJ2-3, with 7 bases fitting TRBD2. The CDR3 covers 15 residues. Trimming cost V 4 bases and J 0 bases; bases outside gene matches: 5. Germline V gene data show CDR1 as SGHRS and CDR2 as YFSETQ.

Ten or more counts support this clonotype. The chain couples TRBV12-3 or TRBV12-4 to TRBJ2-7; 8 nucleotides match TRBD1. This CDR3 is built from 15 residues. V dropped 3 bases and J dropped 3; count of bases not matched to a gene: 7. The CDR3 sequence: CASSFRGTGFYEQYF. The CDR3 coding sequence is TGTGCCAGCAGTTTTCGTGGGACAGGATTCTACGAGCAGTACTTC.

This chain links TRBV20-1 with TRBJ2-3, with 12 bases aligning to TRBD2. Germline CDR1 is DFQATT and CDR2 is SNEGSKA (reference sequence). Trimming removed 1 base from V and 3 bases from J; junction bases left unmatched: 11. The CDR3 totals 18 residues. The DNA for the CDR3 is TGCAGTGCTAGAGGACTAGGGGCTAGCGGGGGGGCGACAGATACGCAGTATTTT. Its translation: CSARGLGASGGATDTQYF.

A few counts support this clonotype. V and J are TRBV4-2 and TRBJ2-5, with a possible D match to TRBD2 (5 bases). Trimming shortened V by 2 bases and J by 4 bases, and 14 bases separated the two germline ends. CDR3 size: 15 residues. Per germline, CDR1 LGHNA and CDR2 YNFKEQ. The chain's CDR3 is CASSQIPPRGETQYF. DNA for the CDR3: TGTGCCAGCAGCCAAATCCCTCCTCGGGGAGAGACCCAGTACTTC.

This clonotype was found a few times. The chain carries TRBV5-1 and TRBJ1-2; 7 bases match TRBD1. The ends lost 1 base at V and 4 bases at J; junction bases unmatched: 4. The CDR3 is 14 amino acids. Germline V gives CDR1 SGHRS, CDR2 YFSETQ. As DNA, the CDR3 is TGCGCCAGCAGCTTGAACCGGGACAGCTATGGCTACACCTTC. Residues: CASSLNRDSYGYTF.

The chain couples TRBV14 to TRBJ2-1; D remains unclear. The germline CDR1 and CDR2 sequences are SGHDN and FVKESK. CDR3 length: 15 residues. V shed 4 bases and J shed 0 bases, with 10 bases lying between them. As DNA, the CDR3 is TGTGCCAGCAGCCTCGGACGCCCCTCCTACAATGAGCAGTTCTTC. It codes for CASSLGRPSYNEQFF.

The V gene is TRBV20-1, the J gene TRBJ1-5; the D gene is possibly TRBD1 (5 bases). From germline, CDR1 is DFQATT and CDR2 SNEGSKA (reference sequence). The CDR3 contains 14 residues. V was shortened by 4 bases and J by 2 bases, with 12 bases between the two germline ends. In DNA form, the CDR3 reads TGCAGTGCTAAGGCGGGGCTAGGCAATCAGCCCCAGCATTTT. This encodes CSAKAGLGNQPQHF.

V usage is TRBV2 and J usage is TRBJ2-3, with D possibly being TRBD1 or TRBD2 (6 bases each). The V and J ends lost 5 bases and 6 bases respectively, with 12 bases between them. This CDR3 contains 13 residues. Germline V lookup: CDR1 SNHLY, CDR2 FYNNEI. CDR3 DNA sequence: TGTGCCAGCAGTACAGGGAGGTCGGATACGCAGTATTTT. Translated, it gives CASSTGRSDTQYF.

The table lists this clonotype with a few counts. The gene calls are TRBV5-1 and TRBJ2-3; 9 bases map to TRBD2. There are 15 residues in the CDR3. V lost 4 bases, J lost 4 bases, and 7 bases stayed unmatched. The V gene's germline CDR1 is SGHRS and CDR2 YFSETQ. CDR3 sequence: CASSLNSGSADTQYF. The CDR3 DNA reads TGCGCCAGCAGCCTAAATAGCGGGAGCGCAGATACGCAGTATTTT. Full variable domain (remainder filled in from reference TRBV5-1 and TRBJ2-3): KAGVTQTPRYLIKTRGQQVTLSCSPISGHRSVSWYQQTPGQGLQFLFEYFSETQRNKGNFPGRFSGRQFSNSRSEMNVSTLELGDSALYLCASSLNSGSADTQYFGPGTRLTVL.